The following is a T cell receptor (beta chain) sequence with its context. The antigen remains unidentified. TCRdb redid the calling of the reads with MiXCR, one entry per CDR3 protein. This table holds roughly 760,000 distinct CDR3 sequences, under 40% found once. The sample comes from a study of T cell repertoires in cytomegalovirus infection. About the study: TCR beta signatures that were public indicated CMV infection and matching HLA type. Study-wide results and limits: The cumulative frequency of public TCR beta families identified carriers of CMV plus the relevant HLA. CMV-specific HLA-C-restricted TCR beta clonotypes dominated the ex vivo response.

The V end was cut by 0 bases, the J end by 6 bases, with 2 bases between. This CDR3 is built from 11 residues. Germline loops: CDR1 DFQATT, CDR2 SNEGSKA (reference sequence). The receptor was derived from a human donor in good health (CMV status not recorded). Some clones in this sample may be carry-over from other donors' samples. The V gene is TRBV20-1, the J gene TRBJ1-4, with D unresolved. The sequencing input was PBMCs. CDR3 protein: CSAREYEKLFF. The CDR3 DNA reads TGCAGTGCTAGAGAGTATGAAAAACTGTTTTTT.